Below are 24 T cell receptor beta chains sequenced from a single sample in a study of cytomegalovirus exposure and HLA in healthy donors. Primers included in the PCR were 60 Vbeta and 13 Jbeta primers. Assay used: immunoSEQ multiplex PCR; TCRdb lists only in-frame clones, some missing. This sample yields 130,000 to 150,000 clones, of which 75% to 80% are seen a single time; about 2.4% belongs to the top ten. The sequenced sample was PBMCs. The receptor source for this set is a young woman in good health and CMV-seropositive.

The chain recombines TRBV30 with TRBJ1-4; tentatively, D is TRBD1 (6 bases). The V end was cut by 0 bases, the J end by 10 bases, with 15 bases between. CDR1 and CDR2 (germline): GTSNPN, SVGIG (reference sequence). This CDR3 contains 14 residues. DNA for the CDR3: TGTGCCTGGAGTGTAGGGGGGGGTACGGGAAAACTGTTTTTT. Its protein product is CAWSVGGGTGKLFF.

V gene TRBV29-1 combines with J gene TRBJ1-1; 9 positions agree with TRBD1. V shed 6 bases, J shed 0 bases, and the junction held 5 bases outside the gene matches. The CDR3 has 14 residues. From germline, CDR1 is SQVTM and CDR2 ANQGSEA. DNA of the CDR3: TGCAGCGTGGGCGGGACAGGGCTGAACACTGAAGCTTTCTTT. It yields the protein CSVGGTGLNTEAFF.

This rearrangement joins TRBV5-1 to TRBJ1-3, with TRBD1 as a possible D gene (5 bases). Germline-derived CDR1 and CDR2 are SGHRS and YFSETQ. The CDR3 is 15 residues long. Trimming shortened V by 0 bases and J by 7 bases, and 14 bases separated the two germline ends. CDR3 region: CASSLEAGSHNTIYF. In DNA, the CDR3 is TGCGCCAGCAGCTTGGAGGCAGGGTCCCACAACACCATATATTTT.

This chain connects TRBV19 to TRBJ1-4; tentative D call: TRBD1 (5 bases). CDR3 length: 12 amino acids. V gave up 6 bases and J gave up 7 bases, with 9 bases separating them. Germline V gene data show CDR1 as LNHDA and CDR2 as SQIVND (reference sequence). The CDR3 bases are TGTGCCAGTAGACAGGCCGGTGAAAAACTGTTTTTT. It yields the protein CASRQAGEKLFF.

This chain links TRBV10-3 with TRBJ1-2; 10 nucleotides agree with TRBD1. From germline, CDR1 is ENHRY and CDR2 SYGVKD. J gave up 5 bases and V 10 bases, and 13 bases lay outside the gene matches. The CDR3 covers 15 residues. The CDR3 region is CATKGTGDPPYGYTF. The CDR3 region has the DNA TGTGCCACAAAAGGGACAGGGGATCCTCCTTATGGCTACACCTTC.

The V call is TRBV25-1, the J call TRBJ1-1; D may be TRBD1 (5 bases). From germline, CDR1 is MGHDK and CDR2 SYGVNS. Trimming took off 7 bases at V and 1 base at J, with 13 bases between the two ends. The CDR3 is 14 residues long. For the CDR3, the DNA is TGTGCCAGCACCCCTAGGGGCCAGAACACTGAAGCTTTCTTT. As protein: CASTPRGQNTEAFF.

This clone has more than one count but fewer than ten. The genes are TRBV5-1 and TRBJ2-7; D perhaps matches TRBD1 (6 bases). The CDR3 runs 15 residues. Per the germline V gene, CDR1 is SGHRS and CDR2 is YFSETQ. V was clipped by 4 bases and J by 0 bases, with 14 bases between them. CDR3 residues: CASSPDRPSSYEQYF. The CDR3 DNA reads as TGCGCCAGCAGCCCTGACAGGCCAAGCTCCTACGAGCAGTACTTC.

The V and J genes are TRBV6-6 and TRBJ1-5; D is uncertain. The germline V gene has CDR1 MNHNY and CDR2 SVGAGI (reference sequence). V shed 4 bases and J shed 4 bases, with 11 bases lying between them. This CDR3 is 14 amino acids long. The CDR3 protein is CASSSGVGNQPQHF. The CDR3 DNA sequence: TGTGCCAGCAGTTCCGGGGTGGGGAATCAGCCCCAGCATTTT.

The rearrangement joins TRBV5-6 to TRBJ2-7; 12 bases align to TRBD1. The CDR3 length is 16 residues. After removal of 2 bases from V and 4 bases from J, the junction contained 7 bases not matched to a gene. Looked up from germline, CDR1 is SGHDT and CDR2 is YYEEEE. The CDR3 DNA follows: TGTGCCAGCAGCTTCGGAGGGGGACAGGGGGCATACGAGCAGTACTTC. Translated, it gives CASSFGGGQGAYEQYF.

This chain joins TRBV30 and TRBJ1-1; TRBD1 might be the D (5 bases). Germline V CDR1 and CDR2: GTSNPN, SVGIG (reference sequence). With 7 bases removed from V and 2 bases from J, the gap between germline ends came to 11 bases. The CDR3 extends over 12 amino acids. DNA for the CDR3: TGTGCCTTGGGGCCGTATAACACTGAAGCTTTCTTT. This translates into CALGPYNTEAFF.

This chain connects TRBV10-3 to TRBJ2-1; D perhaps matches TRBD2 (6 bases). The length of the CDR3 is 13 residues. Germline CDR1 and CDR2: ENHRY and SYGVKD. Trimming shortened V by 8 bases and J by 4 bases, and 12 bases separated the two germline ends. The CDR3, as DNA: TGTGCCATCGGGACTGGAGTATACAATGAGCAGTTCTTC. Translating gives CAIGTGVYNEQFF.

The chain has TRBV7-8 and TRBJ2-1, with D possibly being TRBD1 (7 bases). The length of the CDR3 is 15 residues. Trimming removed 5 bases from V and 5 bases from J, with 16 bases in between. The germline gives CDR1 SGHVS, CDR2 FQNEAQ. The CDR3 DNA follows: TGTGCCAGCAGCCCCGCGGGACAGATGAACAATGAGCAGTTCTTC. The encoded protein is CASSPAGQMNNEQFF.

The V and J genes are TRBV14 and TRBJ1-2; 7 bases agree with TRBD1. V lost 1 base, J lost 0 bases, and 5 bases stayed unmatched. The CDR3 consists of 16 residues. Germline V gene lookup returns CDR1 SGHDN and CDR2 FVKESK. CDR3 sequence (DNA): TGTGCCAGCAGCCAAGCCGGACAGGCTGCTAACTATGGCTACACCTTC. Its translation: CASSQAGQAANYGYTF.

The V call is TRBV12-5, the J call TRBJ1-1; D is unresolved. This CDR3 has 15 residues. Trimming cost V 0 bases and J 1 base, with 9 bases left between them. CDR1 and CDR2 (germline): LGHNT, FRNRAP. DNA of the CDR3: TGTGCTAGTGGTTTGGTAGGAGGTGGGAACACTGAAGCTTTCTTT. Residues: CASGLVGGGNTEAFF.

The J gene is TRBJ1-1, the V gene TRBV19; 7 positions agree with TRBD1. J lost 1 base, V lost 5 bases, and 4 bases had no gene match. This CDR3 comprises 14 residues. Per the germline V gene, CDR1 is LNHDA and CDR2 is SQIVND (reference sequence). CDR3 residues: CASSQQGKNTEAFF. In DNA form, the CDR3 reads TGTGCCAGTAGTCAACAGGGGAAGAACACTGAAGCTTTCTTT.

DNA for the CDR3: TGTGCCAGCAGTTACCGGGGAACTAATGAAAAACTGTTTTTT. Protein: CASSYRGTNEKLFF. The genes are TRBV27 and TRBJ1-4; D ambiguous. There are 14 residues in the CDR3. Trimming took off 4 bases at V and 1 base at J, with 7 bases between the two ends. Germline lookup yields CDR1 MNHEY and CDR2 SMNVEV (reference sequence).

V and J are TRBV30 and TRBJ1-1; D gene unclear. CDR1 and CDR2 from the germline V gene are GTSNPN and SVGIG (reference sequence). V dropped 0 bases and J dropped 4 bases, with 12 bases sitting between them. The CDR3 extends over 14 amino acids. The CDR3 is CAWSVNHGGTEAFF. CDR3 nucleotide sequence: TGTGCCTGGAGTGTAAATCACGGTGGCACTGAAGCTTTCTTT.

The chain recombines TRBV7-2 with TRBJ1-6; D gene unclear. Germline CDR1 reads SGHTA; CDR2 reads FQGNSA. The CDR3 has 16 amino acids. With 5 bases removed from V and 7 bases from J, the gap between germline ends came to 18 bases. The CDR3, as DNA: TGTGCCAGCAGCCCTCAGGCGACAACCCCCAATTCACCCCTCCACTTT. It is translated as CASSPQATTPNSPLHF.

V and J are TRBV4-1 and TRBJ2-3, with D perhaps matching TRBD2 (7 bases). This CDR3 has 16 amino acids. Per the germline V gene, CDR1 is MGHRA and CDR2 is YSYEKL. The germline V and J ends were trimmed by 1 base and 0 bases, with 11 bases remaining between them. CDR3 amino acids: CASSQGAGASTDTQYF. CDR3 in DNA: TGCGCCAGCAGCCAAGGGGCGGGGGCGAGCACAGATACGCAGTATTTT.

CDR3 region: CASSHPQGIQYF. The CDR3 DNA is TGCGCCAGCAGCCACCCTCAGGGGATCCAGTACTTC. The chain combines TRBV4-1 with TRBJ2-5, with a weak D call TRBD1 (6 bases). Germline V gene data show CDR1 as MGHRA and CDR2 as YSYEKL. The CDR3 has 12 residues. The ends were cut back, 3 bases at V and 10 bases at J, with 12 bases in the middle.

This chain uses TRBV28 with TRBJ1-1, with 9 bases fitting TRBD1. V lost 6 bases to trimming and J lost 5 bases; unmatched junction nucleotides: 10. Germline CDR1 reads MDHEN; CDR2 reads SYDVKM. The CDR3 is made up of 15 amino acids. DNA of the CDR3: TGTGCCAGCAGCAAAACCACAGGGGGCTTAACTGAAGCTTTCTTT. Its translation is CASSKTTGGLTEAFF.

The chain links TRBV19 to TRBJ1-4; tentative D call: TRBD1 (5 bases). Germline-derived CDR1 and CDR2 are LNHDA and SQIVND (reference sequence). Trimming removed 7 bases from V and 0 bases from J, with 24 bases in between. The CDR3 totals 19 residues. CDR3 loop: CASMKGEGTFPSTNEKLFF. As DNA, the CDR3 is TGTGCCAGTATGAAAGGGGAGGGGACTTTCCCCTCAACTAATGAAAAACTGTTTTTT.

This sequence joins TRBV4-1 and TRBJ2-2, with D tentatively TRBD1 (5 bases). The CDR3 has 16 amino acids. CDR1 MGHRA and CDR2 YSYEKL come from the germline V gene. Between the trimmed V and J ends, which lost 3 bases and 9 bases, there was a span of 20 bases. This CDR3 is CASSHAIDSSSWELFF. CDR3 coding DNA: TGCGCCAGCAGCCACGCCATAGACAGTTCTTCGTGGGAGCTGTTTTTT.

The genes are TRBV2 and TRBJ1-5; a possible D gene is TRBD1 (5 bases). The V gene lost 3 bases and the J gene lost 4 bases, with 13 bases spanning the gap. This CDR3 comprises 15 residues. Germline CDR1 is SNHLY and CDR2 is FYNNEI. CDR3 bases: TGTGCCAGCAGTGAGGGCAGGGAATGGAATCAGCCCCAGCATTTT. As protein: CASSEGREWNQPQHF.